This TCR beta chain was sequenced for a study of blood T cell repertoires in COVID-19. Study at large: There were acute and convalescent COVID-19 samples, and they came from the United States, Italy and Spain. The analysed material was cDNA or gDNA that came from T cells, B-cell-depleted T cells, or PBMCs.

Authors' methods: The authors estimated nucleated cell counts from reference gene primer amplification. The method was immunoSEQ multiplex PCR; TCRdb's version includes in-frame clones alone and lacks a portion of them. V and J calls plus clone size are reproduced from that table; the DNA served to infer D and trimming. The sample includes about 130,000 clones, over 75% seen only once; the top ten take over 20%. CDR1 is MGHDK, CDR2 SYGVNS, per germline. V shed 8 bases and J shed 8 bases, with 12 bases lying between them. This CDR3 has 11 amino acids. The sequence derives from a woman over 75 with acute or convalescent COVID-19. Sequenced sample: peripheral blood. This sequence joins TRBV25-1 and TRBJ1-1; perhaps TRBD1 as D (5 bases). CDR3 DNA sequence: TGTGCCAGCGCGGTTGGGGCCGAAGCTTTCTTT. Amino acids: CASAVGAEAFF.